Listed below are T cell receptor beta chains from one sample, sequenced in a study of blood T cell repertoires in COVID-19. TCRdb keeps only in-frame clones here, not all; method: immunoSEQ multiplex PCR. The sample lists 300,000 to 450,000 clones, about 85% occurring once. The sequenced sample was peripheral blood. Source of these receptors: a woman aged 18-29 years with acute or convalescent COVID-19. Each CDR3 is given with its conserved first and last residue. D genes are given only for firm matches. Only part of the rows carry a size: once, few, many, or a class if the clone is expanded.

size: -; D: -; V: TRBV27; J: TRBJ2-2; CDR3: CASNEGGANTGELFF; DNA: TGTGCCAGCAACGAGGGGGGGGCCAACACCGGGGAGCTGTTTTTT
size: -; D: TRBD1; V: TRBV18; J: TRBJ2-2; CDR3: CASEKKGQGATGELFF; DNA: TGTGCCAGCGAAAAAAAGGGACAGGGTGCGACCGGGGAGCTGTTTTTT
size: once; D: TRBD1; V: TRBV5-4; J: TRBJ1-1; CDR3: CASLGQGRVTEAFF; DNA: TGTGCCAGCTTGGGACAGGGACGCGTCACTGAAGCTTTCTTT
size: -; D: -; V: TRBV5-6; J: TRBJ2-7; CDR3: CASSGGTVNEQYF; DNA: TGTGCCAGCAGCGGCGGGACAGTCAACGAGCAGTACTTC
size: -; D: -; V: TRBV14; J: TRBJ1-6; CDR3: CASSLGGNSPLHF; DNA: TGTGCCAGCAGCTTGGGCGGGAATTCACCCCTCCACTTT
size: few; D: -; V: TRBV29-1; J: TRBJ2-2; CDR3: CSVAKGTNTGELFF; DNA: TGCAGCGTTGCAAAGGGGACGAACACCGGGGAGCTGTTTTTT
size: -; D: TRBD2; V: TRBV24-1; J: TRBJ2-3; CDR3: CATSDSWTSMADTQYF; DNA: TGTGCCACCAGTGATTCCTGGACTAGCATGGCAGATACGCAGTATTTT
size: -; D: -; V: TRBV28; J: TRBJ1-5; CDR3: CASSFAVYSNQPQHF; DNA: TGTGCCAGCAGTTTTGCAGTTTATAGCAATCAGCCCCAGCATTTT
size: -; D: -; V: TRBV7-9; J: TRBJ1-2; CDR3: CASSLGTVPNYGYTF; DNA: TGTGCCAGCAGCTTAGGGACAGTTCCTAACTATGGCTACACCTTC
size: -; D: TRBD1; V: TRBV7-7; J: TRBJ2-5; CDR3: CASCEQGQPQETQYF; DNA: TGTGCCAGCTGCGAGCAGGGACAGCCCCAAGAGACCCAGTACTTC
size: -; D: TRBD1; V: TRBV6-5; J: TRBJ2-7; CDR3: CASTGPGQGTYEQYF; DNA: TGTGCCAGCACCGGACCGGGACAGGGGACCTACGAGCAGTACTTC
size: -; D: TRBD1; V: TRBV6-5; J: TRBJ1-4; CDR3: CASRPTGQAPKLFF; DNA: TGTGCCAGCAGGCCGACAGGGCAAGCCCCAAAACTGTTTTTT
size: -; D: TRBD2; V: TRBV7-8; J: TRBJ2-7; CDR3: CASSLGTRSYEQYF; DNA: TGTGCCAGCAGCCTAGGGACTAGATCCTACGAGCAGTACTTC
size: -; D: TRBD1; V: TRBV7-3; J: TRBJ1-6; CDR3: CASSRGQENSPLHF; DNA: TGTGCCAGCAGCCGAGGACAGGAGAATTCACCCCTCCACTTT
size: -; D: -; V: TRBV15; J: TRBJ1-4; CDR3: CATSRAAGSTNEKLFF; DNA: TGTGCCACCAGCAGAGCGGCAGGGTCGACTAATGAAAAACTGTTTTTT
size: -; D: TRBD1; V: TRBV29-1; J: TRBJ1-1; CDR3: CSVDRENTEAFF; DNA: TGCAGCGTCGACAGGGAGAACACTGAAGCTTTCTTT
size: -; D: TRBD1; V: TRBV29-1; J: TRBJ1-6; CDR3: CSAKTGVSYNSPLHF; DNA: TGCAGCGCCAAAACAGGGGTGTCCTATAATTCACCCCTCCACTTT